The 8 T cell receptor beta chains below come from one sample, sequenced in a study of a mutant IDH1 vaccine in newly diagnosed glioma. Time point defined: week 11, during vaccination. The investigators gave 300 ug of mutant IDH1 20-mer peptide in each vaccine dose, together with topical imiquimod. Some clones are missing from TCRdb's copy, which holds only in-frame ones; the method was immunoSEQ multiplex PCR. This table has roughly 57,000 clones, approximately 89% appearing once. The antigens these receptors bind are not known. Sequencing used PBMCs, obtained from a glioma patient whose treatment included an IDH1 peptide vaccine. The receptors originated from a man in his forties with glioma.

V usage is TRBV11-1 and J usage is TRBJ2-2, with D hard to call. CDR3 length equals 14 residues. The germline V and J ends were trimmed by 1 base and 2 bases, with 5 bases remaining between them. Germline V gene sequence: CDR1 SGHAT, CDR2 FQDESV (reference sequence). The CDR3 loop reads CASSLGANTGELFF. Here the CDR3 DNA reads TGTGCCAGCAGCTTAGGGGCTAACACCGGGGAGCTGTTTTTT.

The chain is built from TRBV18 and TRBJ1-2; D possibly corresponds to TRBD1 (6 bases). The ends were cut back, 6 bases at V and 3 bases at J, with 14 bases in the middle. The CDR3 has 14 residues. Per germline, CDR1 KGHSH and CDR2 LQKENI. The CDR3 bases are TGTGCCAGCTCGACAGGCGGCATTTACTATGGCTACACCTTC. Protein: CASSTGGIYYGYTF.

The chain carries TRBV28 and TRBJ1-3, with D possibly being TRBD1 (6 bases). V gave up 4 bases and J gave up 3 bases, with 16 bases separating them. Per germline, CDR1 MDHEN and CDR2 SYDVKM. This CDR3 contains 16 residues. CDR3 bases: TGTGCCAGCAGTTCTAAGACAGGCGGGGGTGGAAACACCATATATTTT. This codes for CASSSKTGGGGNTIYF.

The genes are TRBV5-1 and TRBJ2-7; 8 nucleotides agree with TRBD1. The CDR3 totals 17 residues. CDR1 and CDR2 from the germline V gene are SGHRS and YFSETQ. V shed 0 bases and J 0 bases; nucleotides not matched to a gene: 8. The CDR3 protein is CASSLGLRDRRSYEQYV. The CDR3 coding sequence is TGCGCCAGCAGCTTGGGCCTCCGGGACAGGCGCTCCTACGAGCAGTACGTC.

This clone came up a few times. The J gene is TRBJ2-1, the V gene TRBV6-5, with TRBD1 as a possible D gene (5 bases). The CDR3 is made up of 11 amino acids. CDR1 and CDR2 (germline): MNHEY, SVGAGI. V was trimmed by 11 bases and J by 0 bases, leaving 5 bases between them. The CDR3 nucleotides read TGTGCCGACAGCTCCTACAATGAGCAGTTCTTC. Its protein product is CADSSYNEQFF.

This clone was counted between two and nine times. V is TRBV6-5 and J is TRBJ1-4; D gene ambiguous. Trimming pared 4 bases from V and 5 bases from J, leaving 11 bases between. The CDR3 is made up of 14 amino acids. Germline CDR1 is MNHEY and CDR2 is SVGAGI. The CDR3 spells CASSSGWRNEKLFF. Here the CDR3 DNA reads TGTGCCAGCAGTTCCGGGTGGCGCAATGAAAAACTGTTTTTT.

The chain uses TRBV2 and TRBJ1-4; D gene unclear. The CDR3 totals 16 residues. The germline CDR1 and CDR2 sequences are SNHLY and FYNNEI. V dropped 6 bases and J dropped 2 bases, with 16 bases sitting between them. This chain's CDR3 is CASRGREFGTNEKLFF. Here the CDR3 DNA reads TGTGCCAGCAGGGGCCGTGAGTTCGGGACTAATGAAAAACTGTTTTTT.

On this clone itself: The sample has other DNA sequences that encode this CDR3 too. The chain recombines TRBV9 with TRBJ2-3, with no clear D. CDR3 length: 13 residues. V was clipped by 3 bases and J by 3 bases, with 8 bases between them. Germline lookup yields CDR1 SGDLS and CDR2 YYNGEE. CDR3 DNA: TGTGCCAGCAGCGAGACCGGGACAGATACGCAGTATTTT. Residues: CASSETGTDTQYF.